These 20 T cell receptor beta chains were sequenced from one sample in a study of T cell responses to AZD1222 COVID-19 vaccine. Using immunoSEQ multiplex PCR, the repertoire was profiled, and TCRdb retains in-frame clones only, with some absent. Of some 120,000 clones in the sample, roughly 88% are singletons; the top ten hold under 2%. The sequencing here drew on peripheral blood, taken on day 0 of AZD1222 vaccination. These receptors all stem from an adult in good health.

The CDR3 loop is CASSPTEATAIYSPLHF. The CDR3 coding sequence is TGTGCCAGCTCCCCTACGGAAGCGACGGCTATTTATTCACCCCTCCACTTT. The genes are TRBV18 and TRBJ1-6; no clear D. Germline loops: CDR1 KGHSH, CDR2 LQKENI. CDR3 length: 17 amino acids. The germline V and J ends were trimmed by 6 bases and 8 bases, with 23 bases remaining between them.

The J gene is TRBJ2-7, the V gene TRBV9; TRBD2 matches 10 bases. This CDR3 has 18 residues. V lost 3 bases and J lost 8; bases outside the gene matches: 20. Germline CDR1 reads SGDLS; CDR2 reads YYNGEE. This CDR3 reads CASSAGTSASATLAKQYF. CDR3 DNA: TGTGCCAGCAGCGCCGGGACTAGCGCCTCGGCCACCCTGGCTAAGCAGTACTTC.

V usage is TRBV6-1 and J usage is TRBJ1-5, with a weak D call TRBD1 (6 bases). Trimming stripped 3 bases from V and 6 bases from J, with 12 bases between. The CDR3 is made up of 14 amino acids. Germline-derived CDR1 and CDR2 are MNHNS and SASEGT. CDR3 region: CASSDVGGLQPQHF. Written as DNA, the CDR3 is TGTGCCAGCAGTGATGTGGGGGGCCTTCAGCCCCAGCATTTT.

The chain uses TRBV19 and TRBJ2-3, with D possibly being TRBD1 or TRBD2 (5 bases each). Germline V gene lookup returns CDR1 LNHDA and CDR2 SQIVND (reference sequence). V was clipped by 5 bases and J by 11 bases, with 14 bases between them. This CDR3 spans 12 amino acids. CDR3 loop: CASSLIRGGQYF. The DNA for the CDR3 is TGTGCCAGTAGTCTCATACGTGGGGGGCAGTATTTT. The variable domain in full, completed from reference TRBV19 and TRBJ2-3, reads DGGITQSPKYLFRKEGQNVTLSCEQNLNHDAMYWYRQDPGQGLRLIYYSQIVNDFQKGDIAEGYSVSREKKESFPLTVTSAQKNPTAFYLCASSLIRGGQYFGPGTRLTVL.

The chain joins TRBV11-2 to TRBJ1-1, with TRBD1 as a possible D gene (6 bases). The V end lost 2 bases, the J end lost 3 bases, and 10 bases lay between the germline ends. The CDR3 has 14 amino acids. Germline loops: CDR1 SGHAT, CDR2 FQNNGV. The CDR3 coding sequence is TGTGCCAGCAGCTTATCACAGGGTGACACTGAAGCTTTCTTT. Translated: CASSLSQGDTEAFF.

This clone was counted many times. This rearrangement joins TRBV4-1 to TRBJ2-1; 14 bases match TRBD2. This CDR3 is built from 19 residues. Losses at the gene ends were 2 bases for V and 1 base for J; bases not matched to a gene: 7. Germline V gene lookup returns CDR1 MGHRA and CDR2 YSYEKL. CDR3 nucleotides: TGCGCCAGCAGCCAACCGACTAGCGGGGGGGAAAGGTCCTACAATGAGCAGTTCTTC. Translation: CASSQPTSGGERSYNEQFF.

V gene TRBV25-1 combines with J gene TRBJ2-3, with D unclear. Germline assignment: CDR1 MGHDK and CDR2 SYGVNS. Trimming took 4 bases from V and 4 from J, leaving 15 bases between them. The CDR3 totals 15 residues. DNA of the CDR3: TGTGCCAGCAGTGCCTTCCAGCGCTTAGCAGATACGCAGTATTTT. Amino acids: CASSAFQRLADTQYF. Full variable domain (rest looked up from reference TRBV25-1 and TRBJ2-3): EADIYQTPRYLVIGTGKKITLECSQTMGHDKMYWYQQDPGMELHLIHYSYGVNSTEKGDLSSESTVSRIRTEHFPLTLESARPSHTSQYLCASSAFQRLADTQYFGPGTRLTVL.

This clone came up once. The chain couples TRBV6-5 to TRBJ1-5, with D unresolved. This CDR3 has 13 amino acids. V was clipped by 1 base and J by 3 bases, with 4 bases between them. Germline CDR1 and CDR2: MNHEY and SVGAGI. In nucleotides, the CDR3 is TGTGCCAGCAGTTACTGGGTCAATCAGCCCCAGCATTTT. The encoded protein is CASSYWVNQPQHF.

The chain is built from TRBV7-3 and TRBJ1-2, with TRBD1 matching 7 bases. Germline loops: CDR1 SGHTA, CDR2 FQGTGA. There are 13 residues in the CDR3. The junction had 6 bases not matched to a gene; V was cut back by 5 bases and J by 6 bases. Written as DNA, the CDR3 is TGTGCCAGCAGCCCGCAAACAGGGGATGGCTACACCTTC. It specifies CASSPQTGDGYTF.

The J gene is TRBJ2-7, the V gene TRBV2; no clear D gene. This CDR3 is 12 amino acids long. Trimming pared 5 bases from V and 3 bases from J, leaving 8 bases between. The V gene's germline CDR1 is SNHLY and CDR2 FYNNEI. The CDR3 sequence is CASSFSLYEQYF. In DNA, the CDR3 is TGTGCCAGCAGTTTCTCCCTCTACGAGCAGTACTTC.

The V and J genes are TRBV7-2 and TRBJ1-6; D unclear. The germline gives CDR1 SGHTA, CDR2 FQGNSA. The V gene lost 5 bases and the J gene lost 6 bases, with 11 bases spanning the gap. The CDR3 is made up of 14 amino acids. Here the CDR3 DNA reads TGTGCCAGCAGCCCCGGCAGGCCTAATTCACCCCTCCACTTT. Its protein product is CASSPGRPNSPLHF.

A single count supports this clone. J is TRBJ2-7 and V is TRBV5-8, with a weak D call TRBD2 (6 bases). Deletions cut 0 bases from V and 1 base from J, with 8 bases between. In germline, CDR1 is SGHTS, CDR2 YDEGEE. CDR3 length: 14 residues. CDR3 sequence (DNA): TGTGCCAGCAGCTTGGTCGGAGGGTCCTACGAGCAGTACTTC. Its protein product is CASSLVGGSYEQYF.

The CDR3 loop is CSVPGVTDTQYF. The CDR3 DNA follows: TGCAGCGTTCCTGGGGTCACAGATACGCAGTATTTT. The chain couples TRBV29-1 to TRBJ2-3; no clear D. Germline V CDR1 and CDR2: SQVTM, ANQGSEA. There are 12 residues in the CDR3. Trimming removed 5 bases at V and 2 bases at J, with 8 bases between.

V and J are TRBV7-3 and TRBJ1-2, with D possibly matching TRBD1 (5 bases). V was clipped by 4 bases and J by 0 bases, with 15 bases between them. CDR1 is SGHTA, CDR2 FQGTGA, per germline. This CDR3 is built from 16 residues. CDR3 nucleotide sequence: TGTGCCAGCAGCTCCTCCGGGACGGTATCTAACTATGGCTACACCTTC. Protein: CASSSSGTVSNYGYTF.

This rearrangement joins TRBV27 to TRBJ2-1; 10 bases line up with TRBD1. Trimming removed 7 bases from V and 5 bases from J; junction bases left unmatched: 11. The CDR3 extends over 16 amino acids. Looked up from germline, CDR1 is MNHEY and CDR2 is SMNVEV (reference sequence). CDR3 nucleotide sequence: TGTGCCAGCAAGGCGGGGGGACAGGGGCGAGACAATGAGCAGTTCTTC. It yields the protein CASKAGGQGRDNEQFF.

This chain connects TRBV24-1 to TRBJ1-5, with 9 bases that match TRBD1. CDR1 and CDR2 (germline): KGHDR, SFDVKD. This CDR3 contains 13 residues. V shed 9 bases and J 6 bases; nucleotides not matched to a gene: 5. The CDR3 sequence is CATRDREAQPQHF. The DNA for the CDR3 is TGTGCCACCCGGGACAGGGAAGCTCAGCCCCAGCATTTT.

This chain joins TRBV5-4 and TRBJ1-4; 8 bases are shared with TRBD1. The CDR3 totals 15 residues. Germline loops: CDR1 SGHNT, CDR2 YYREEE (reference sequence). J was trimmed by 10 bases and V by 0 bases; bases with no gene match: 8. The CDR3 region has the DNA TGTGCCAGCAGCTTGGGAGGGACAGGTCAACGAAAACTGTTTTTT. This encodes CASSLGGTGQRKLFF.

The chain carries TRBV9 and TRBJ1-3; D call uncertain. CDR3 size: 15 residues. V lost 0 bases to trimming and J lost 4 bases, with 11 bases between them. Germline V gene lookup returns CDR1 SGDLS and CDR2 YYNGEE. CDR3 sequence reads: CASSVEALQGNTIYF. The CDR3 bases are TGTGCCAGCAGCGTAGAGGCACTTCAGGGAAACACCATATATTTT.

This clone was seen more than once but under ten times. The CDR3 protein is CASSSAMTDEQFF. In DNA, the CDR3 is TGTGCCAGCAGCTCAGCGATGACGGATGAGCAGTTCTTC. The chain recombines TRBV7-9 with TRBJ2-1, with D unclear. Germline V lookup: CDR1 SEHNR, CDR2 FQNEAQ (reference sequence). CDR3 length: 13 residues. Trimming took 4 bases from V and 8 from J, leaving 12 bases between them.

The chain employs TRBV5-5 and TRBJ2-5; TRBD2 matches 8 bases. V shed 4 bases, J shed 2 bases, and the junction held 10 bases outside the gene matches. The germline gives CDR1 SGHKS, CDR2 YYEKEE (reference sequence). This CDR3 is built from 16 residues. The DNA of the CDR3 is TGTGCCAGCAGCAACCCCCGGGGGGGGCTGCAAGAGACCCAGTACTTC. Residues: CASSNPRGGLQETQYF.